This T cell receptor (beta chain) is from a study of blood T cells in healthy people across ages. The V gene lost 0 bases and the J gene lost 12 bases, with 19 bases spanning the gap. Per germline, CDR1 SGHRS and CDR2 YFSETQ. The CDR3 has 14 amino acids. Using a J-beta primer mix together with a sample-barcoded 5' primer, a second PCR was run for about 7 to 12 cycles. TCRdb re-called the 5' RACE reads through MiXCR, storing one row per CDR3 protein. The profile shows more than 700,000 distinct CDR3 sequences, around 50% of them singletons. Regarding the study as a whole: Estimated diversity, derived from one million T cells, was regarded as an underestimate.

About this clonotype itself: Its antigen is unidentified.

Individuals who donated were healthy Caucasians from Russia aged about 6 to 90. This chain joins TRBV5-1 and TRBJ2-7; D is ambiguous. The receptor was derived from an elderly man in good health. Sequencing used blood. The CDR3 region is CASSLGRASPVPYF. CDR3 nucleotides: TGCGCCAGCAGCTTGGGACGGGCCTCGCCTGTGCCGTACTTC. The entire variable domain, with the rest obtained from reference TRBV5-1 and TRBJ2-7, is as follows: KAGVTQTPRYLIKTRGQQVTLSCSPISGHRSVSWYQQTPGQGLQFLFEYFSETQRNKGNFPGRFSGRQFSNSRSEMNVSTLELGDSALYLCASSLGRASPVPYFGPGTRLTVT.